The clone carrying this T cell receptor (beta chain) was seen at least ten times. Its antigen is currently unknown. The data are from a study of T-cell memory formation after mild COVID-19. Across the study: The TCR clusters were mostly specific to one donor. Findings and limits, study-wide: A balance of CD4 and CD8 characterized clones contracting day 15 to 85, whereas later expanders leaned CD4+. Mainly in CM and EM were contracting CD4+ clones; CD8+ were in EMRA.

One entry per CDR3 protein, called by TCRdb with MiXCR from the 5' RACE reads. The sample yields about 560,000 distinct CDR3 sequences, roughly 20% seen once. Trimming removed 4 bases from V and 0 bases from J, with 4 bases in between. This CDR3 has 12 residues. CDR1 is MGHDK and CDR2 is SYGVNS in the germline V gene. The sample consisted of PBMCs or a T cell subset sorted from them (not recorded which). The sequence was collected from an adult woman who had mild COVID-19 (a few samples of this study predate the infection). Cell type and time point are not known. J is TRBJ2-7 and V is TRBV25-1; D is uncertain. The CDR3, as DNA: TGTGCCAGCAGTGCTCGCTCCTACGAGCAGTACTTC. Its translation is CASSARSYEQYF.